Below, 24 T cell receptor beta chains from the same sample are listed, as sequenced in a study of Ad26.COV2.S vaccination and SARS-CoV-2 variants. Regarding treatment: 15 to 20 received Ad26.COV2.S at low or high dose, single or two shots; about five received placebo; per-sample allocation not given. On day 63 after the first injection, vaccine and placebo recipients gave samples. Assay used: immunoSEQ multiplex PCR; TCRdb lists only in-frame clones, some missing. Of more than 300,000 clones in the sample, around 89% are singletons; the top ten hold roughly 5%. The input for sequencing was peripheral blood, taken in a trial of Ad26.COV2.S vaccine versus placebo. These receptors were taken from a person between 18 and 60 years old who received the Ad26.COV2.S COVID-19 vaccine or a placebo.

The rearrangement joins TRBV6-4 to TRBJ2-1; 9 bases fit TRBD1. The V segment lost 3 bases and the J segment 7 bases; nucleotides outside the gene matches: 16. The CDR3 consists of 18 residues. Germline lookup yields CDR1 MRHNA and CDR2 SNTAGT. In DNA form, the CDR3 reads TGTGCCAGCAGTGAAGGACAGGGGCAACTAGCCCAAGGGAATGAGCAGTTCTTC. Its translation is CASSEGQGQLAQGNEQFF.

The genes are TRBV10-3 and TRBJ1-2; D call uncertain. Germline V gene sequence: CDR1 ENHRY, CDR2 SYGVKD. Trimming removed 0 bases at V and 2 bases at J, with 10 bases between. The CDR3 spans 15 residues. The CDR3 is CAISESNDINYGYTF. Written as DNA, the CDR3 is TGTGCCATCAGTGAGTCAAACGATATAAACTATGGCTACACCTTC.

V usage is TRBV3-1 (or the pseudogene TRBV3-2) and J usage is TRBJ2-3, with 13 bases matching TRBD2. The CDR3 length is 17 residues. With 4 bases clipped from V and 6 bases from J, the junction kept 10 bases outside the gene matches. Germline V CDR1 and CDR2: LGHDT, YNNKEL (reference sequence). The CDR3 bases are TGTGCCAGCAGCCCTGGACTAGCGGGAGCCCCTCGGGATACGCAGTATTTT. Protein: CASSPGLAGAPRDTQYF.

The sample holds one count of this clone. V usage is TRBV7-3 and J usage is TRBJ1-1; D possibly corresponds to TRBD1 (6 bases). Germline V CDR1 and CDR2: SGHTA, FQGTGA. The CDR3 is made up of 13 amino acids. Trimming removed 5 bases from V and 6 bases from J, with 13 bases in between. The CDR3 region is CASSPQGIAEAFF. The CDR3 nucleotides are TGTGCCAGCAGCCCTCAGGGGATCGCTGAAGCTTTCTTT.

CDR3 residues: CASSFTGMDTIYF. The CDR3 DNA sequence: TGTGCCAGCAGTTTCACAGGGATGGACACCATATATTTT. This chain links TRBV12-3 or TRBV12-4 with TRBJ1-3, with D perhaps matching TRBD1 (6 bases). The CDR3 spans 13 residues. V lost 3 bases, J lost 8 bases, and 11 bases lay in between.

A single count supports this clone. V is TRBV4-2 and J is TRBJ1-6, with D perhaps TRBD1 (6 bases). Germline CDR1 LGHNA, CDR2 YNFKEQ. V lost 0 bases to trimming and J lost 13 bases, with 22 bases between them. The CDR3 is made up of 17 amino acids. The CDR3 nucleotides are TGTGCCAGCAGCCAAGAACTTTTACTGGACAGCTTAACTCCCCTCCACTTT. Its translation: CASSQELLLDSLTPLHF.

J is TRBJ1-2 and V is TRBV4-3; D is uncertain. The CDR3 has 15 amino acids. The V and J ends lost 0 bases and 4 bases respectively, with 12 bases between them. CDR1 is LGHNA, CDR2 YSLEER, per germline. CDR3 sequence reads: CASSQEMDSGYGYTF. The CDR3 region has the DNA TGCGCCAGCAGCCAAGAAATGGATAGTGGCTATGGCTACACCTTC.

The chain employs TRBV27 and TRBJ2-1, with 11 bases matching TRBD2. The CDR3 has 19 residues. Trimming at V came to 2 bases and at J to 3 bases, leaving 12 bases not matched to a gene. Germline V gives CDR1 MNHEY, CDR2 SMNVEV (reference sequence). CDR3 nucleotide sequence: TGTGCCAGCAGTTTACGCTTGAAGACTAGCGGGACGAACTACAATGAGCAGTTCTTC. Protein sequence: CASSLRLKTSGTNYNEQFF.

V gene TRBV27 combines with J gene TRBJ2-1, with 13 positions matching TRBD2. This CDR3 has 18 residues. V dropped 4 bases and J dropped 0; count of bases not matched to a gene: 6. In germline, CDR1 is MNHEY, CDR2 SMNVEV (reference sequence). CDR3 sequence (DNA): TGTGCCAGCAGTTCCCGACTAGCGGGAGGAACCTCCTACAATGAGCAGTTCTTC. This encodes CASSSRLAGGTSYNEQFF.

The CDR3 nucleotides are TGTGCCAGCATCCGGACAGGCACAGATACGCAGTATTTT. Its translation: CASIRTGTDTQYF. The chain carries TRBV28 and TRBJ2-3; D possibly corresponds to TRBD1 (6 bases). V shed 7 bases and J shed 1 base, with 9 bases lying between them. CDR3 length: 13 residues. Germline V lookup: CDR1 MDHEN, CDR2 SYDVKM.

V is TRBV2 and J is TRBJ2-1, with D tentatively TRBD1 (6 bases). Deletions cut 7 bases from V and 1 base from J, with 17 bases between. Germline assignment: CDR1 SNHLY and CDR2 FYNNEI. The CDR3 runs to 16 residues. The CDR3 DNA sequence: TGTGCCAGCACTCTCCGGACAGCTTTTTCCTACAATGAGCAGTTCTTC. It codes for CASTLRTAFSYNEQFF. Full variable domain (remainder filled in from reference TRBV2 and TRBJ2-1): EPEVTQTPSHQVTQMGQEVILRCVPISNHLYFYWYRQILGQKVEFLVSFYNNEISEKSEIFDDQFSVERPDGSNFTLKIRSTKLEDSAMYFCASTLRTAFSYNEQFFGPGTRLTVL.

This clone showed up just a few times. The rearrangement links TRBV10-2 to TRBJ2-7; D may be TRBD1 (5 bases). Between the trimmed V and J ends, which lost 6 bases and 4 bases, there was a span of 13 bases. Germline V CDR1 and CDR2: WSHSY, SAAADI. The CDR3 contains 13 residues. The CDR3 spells CASRPGSLYEQYF. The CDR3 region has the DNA TGCGCCAGCAGACCAGGGTCCTTGTACGAGCAGTACTTC.

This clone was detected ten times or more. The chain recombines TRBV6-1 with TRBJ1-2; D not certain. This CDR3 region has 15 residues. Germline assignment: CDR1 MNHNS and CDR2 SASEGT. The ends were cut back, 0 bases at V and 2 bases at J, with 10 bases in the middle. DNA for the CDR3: TGTGCCAGCAGTGAAGCAGGGTGGCAGAACTATGGCTACACCTTC. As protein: CASSEAGWQNYGYTF.

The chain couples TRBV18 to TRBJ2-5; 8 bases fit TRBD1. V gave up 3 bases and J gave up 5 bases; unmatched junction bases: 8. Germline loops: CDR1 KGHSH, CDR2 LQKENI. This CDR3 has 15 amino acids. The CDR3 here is CASSPVGQGGETQYF. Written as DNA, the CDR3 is TGTGCCAGCTCACCGGTCGGACAGGGTGGGGAGACCCAGTACTTC.

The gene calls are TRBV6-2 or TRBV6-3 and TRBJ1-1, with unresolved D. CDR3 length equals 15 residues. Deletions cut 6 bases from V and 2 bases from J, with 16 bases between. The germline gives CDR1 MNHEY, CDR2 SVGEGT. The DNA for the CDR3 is TGTGCCAGCAGCCCGCGGGGAAGGTTCAACACTGAAGCTTTCTTT. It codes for CASSPRGRFNTEAFF.

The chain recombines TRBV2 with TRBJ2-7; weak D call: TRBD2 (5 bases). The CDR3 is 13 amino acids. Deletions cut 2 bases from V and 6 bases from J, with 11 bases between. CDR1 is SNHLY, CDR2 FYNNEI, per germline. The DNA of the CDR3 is TGTGCCAGCAGTGAAAGGCCTAGCTTCGAGCAGTACTTC. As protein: CASSERPSFEQYF.

The DNA for the CDR3 is TGTGCCAGCACCTGGACAGGGTCTGGGGCCAACGTCCTGACTTTC. Translated, it gives CASTWTGSGANVLTF. The chain joins TRBV7-9 to TRBJ2-6; 8 bases align to TRBD1. CDR1 and CDR2 from the germline V gene are SEHNR and FQNEAQ (reference sequence). V was clipped by 7 bases and J by 1 base; unmatched bases: 3. The CDR3 covers 15 residues. The full variable domain, its missing parts supplied by reference TRBV7-9 and TRBJ2-6, is DTGVSQNPRHKITKRGQNVTFRCDPISEHNRLYWYRQTLGQGPEFLTYFQNEAQLEKSRLLSDRFSAERPKGSFSTLEIQRTEQGDSAMYLCASTWTGSGANVLTFGAGSRLTVL.

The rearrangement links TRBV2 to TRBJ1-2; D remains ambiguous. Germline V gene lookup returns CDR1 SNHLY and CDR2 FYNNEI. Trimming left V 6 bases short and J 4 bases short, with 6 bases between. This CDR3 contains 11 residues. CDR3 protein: CASRKTYGYTF. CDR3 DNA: TGTGCCAGCAGGAAGACCTATGGCTACACCTTC.

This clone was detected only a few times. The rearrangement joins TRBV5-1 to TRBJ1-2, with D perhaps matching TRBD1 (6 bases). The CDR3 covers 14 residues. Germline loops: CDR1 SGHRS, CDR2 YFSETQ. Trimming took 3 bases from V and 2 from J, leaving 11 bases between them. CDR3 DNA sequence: TGCGCCAGCAGCTCCATTACAGGGAACTATGGCTACACCTTC. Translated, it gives CASSSITGNYGYTF.

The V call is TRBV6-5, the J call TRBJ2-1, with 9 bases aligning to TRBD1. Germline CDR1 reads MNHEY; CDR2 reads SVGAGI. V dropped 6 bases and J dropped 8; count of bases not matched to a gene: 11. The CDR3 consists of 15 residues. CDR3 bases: TGTGCCAGCAGATACCGGGACAGGGTAGGCGATGAGCAGTTCTTC. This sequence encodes CASRYRDRVGDEQFF.

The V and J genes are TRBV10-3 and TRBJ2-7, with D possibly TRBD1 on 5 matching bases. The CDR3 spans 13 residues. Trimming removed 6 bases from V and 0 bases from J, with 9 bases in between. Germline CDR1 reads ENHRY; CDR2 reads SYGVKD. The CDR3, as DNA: TGTGCCATCAGCAGGGTAAGCTCCTACGAGCAGTACTTC. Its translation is CAISRVSSYEQYF.

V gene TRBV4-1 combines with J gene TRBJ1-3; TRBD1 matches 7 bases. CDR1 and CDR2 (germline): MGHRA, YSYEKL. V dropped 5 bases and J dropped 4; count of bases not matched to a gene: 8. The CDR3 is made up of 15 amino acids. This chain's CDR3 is CASSSQDREGNTIYF. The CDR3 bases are TGCGCCAGCAGCTCACAAGACAGGGAGGGAAACACCATATATTTT.

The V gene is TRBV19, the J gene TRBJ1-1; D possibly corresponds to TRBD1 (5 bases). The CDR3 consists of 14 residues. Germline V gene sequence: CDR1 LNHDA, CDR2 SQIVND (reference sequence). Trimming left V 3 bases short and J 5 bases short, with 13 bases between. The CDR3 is CASSIEDSDTEAFF. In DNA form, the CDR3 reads TGTGCCAGTAGTATTGAAGACAGTGATACTGAAGCTTTCTTT.

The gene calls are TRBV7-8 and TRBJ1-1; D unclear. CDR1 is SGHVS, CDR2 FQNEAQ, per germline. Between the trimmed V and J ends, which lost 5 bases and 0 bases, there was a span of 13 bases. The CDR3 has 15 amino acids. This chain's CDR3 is CASSRLRYLNTEAFF. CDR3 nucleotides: TGTGCCAGCAGCCGCCTCAGGTACCTGAACACTGAAGCTTTCTTT.